This T cell receptor beta chain was retrieved from a study of blood T cell repertoires in COVID-19. Overall study context: Samples came from the United States, Italy and Spain, spanning acute and convalescent COVID-19.

Libraries were prepared by immunoSEQ multiplex PCR; TCRdb keeps only in-frame clonotypes and omits some of them. The data contain under 450,000 clones, roughly 87% of them singletons. CDR1 SGHAT and CDR2 FQNNGV come from the germline V gene. The CDR3 totals 13 residues. V shed 4 bases, J shed 6 bases, and the junction held 1 base outside the gene matches. Sequenced sample: PBMCs or T cells enriched from blood (not recorded which). The rearrangement links TRBV11-2 to TRBJ2-4; TRBD1 matches 9 bases. The source is a woman aged 30 to 39 who had recovered from COVID-19. CDR3 residues: CASSSGQGNIQYF. The CDR3 DNA is TGTGCCAGCAGCTCGGGACAGGGAAACATTCAGTACTTC.